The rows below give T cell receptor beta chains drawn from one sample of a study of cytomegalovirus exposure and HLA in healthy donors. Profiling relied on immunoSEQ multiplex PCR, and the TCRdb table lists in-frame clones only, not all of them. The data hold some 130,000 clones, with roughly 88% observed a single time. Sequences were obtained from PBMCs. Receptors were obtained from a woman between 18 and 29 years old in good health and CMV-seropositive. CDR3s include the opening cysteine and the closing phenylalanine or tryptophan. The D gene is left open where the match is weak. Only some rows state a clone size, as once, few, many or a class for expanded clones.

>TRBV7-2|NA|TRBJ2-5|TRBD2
CASSWALLAGRNQETQYF
TGTGCCAGCAGCTGGGCCCTTCTAGCGGGGAGAAACCAAGAGACCCAGTACTTC
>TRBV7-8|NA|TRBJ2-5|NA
CASKTGSAVRETQYF
TGTGCCAGCAAAACCGGGTCAGCGGTACGTGAGACCCAGTACTTC
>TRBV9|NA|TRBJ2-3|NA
CASSASGTDTQYF
TGTGCCAGCAGCGCTTCAGGGACAGATACGCAGTATTTT
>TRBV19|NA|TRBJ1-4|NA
CASSITPHGGTEKLFF
TGTGCCAGTAGTATAACCCCGCACGGGGGTACTGAAAAACTGTTTTTT
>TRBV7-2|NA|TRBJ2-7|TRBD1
CASSPRQGSAYEQYF
TGTGCCAGCAGCCCCAGACAGGGGTCTGCCTACGAGCAGTACTTC
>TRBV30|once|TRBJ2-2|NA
CAWRGQGGFGELFF
TGTGCCTGGAGGGGGCAGGGAGGATTCGGGGAGCTGTTTTTT
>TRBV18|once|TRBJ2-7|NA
CASSPPGGLRYEQYF
TGTGCCAGCTCACCACCCGGGGGGCTCCGGTACGAGCAGTACTTC
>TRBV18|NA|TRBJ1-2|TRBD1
CASSQTRDSNYGYTF
TGTGCCAGCTCTCAAACCCGGGACAGCAACTATGGCTACACCTTC
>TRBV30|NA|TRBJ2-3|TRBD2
CAWSVPYGGASNTQYF
TGTGCCTGGAGTGTACCCTACGGGGGGGCATCAAATACGCAGTATTTT
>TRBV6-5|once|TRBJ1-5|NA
CASSYGGGNQPQHF
TGTGCCAGCAGTTATGGGGGGGGCAATCAGCCCCAGCATTTT
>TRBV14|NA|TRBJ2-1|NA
CASSPGAEQFF
TGTGCCAGCAGCCCTGGGGCGGAGCAGTTCTTC
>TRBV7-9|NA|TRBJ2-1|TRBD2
CASSLAFRLAGTYNEQFF
TGTGCCAGCAGCTTAGCCTTTAGACTAGCCGGAACCTACAATGAGCAGTTCTTC
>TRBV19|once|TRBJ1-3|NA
CASSRPDSSGNTIYF
TGTGCCAGTAGTCGACCGGACAGCTCTGGAAACACCATATATTTT
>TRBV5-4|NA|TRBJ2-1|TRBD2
CASSAGLAGGLGDNEQFF
TGTGCCAGCAGCGCCGGACTAGCGGGGGGGCTAGGGGACAATGAGCAGTTCTTC
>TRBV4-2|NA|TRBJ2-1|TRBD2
CASSQLGLGTSGSKGDEQFF
TGTGCCAGCAGCCAGCTGGGTTTGGGGACTAGCGGATCGAAAGGCGATGAGCAGTTCTTC
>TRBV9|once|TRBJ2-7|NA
CASSRGGVGEQYF
TGTGCCAGCAGCAGGGGGGGGGTCGGCGAGCAGTACTTC
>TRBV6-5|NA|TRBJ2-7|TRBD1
CASSTDRAIYYEQYF
TGTGCCAGCAGTACGGACAGGGCGATTTACTACGAGCAGTACTTC
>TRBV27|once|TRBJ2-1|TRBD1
CASSSGTASYNEQFF
TGTGCCAGCAGTTCCGGGACAGCCTCCTACAATGAGCAGTTCTTC
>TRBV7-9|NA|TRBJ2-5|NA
CASSLSPSGHQETQYF
TGTGCCAGCAGCTTAAGCCCCAGCGGTCATCAAGAGACCCAGTACTTC
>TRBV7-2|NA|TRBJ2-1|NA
CASSLVTRVSEQFF
TGTGCCAGCAGCTTAGTCACGAGGGTCAGTGAGCAGTTCTTC
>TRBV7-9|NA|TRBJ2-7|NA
CASSLGRGLYEQYF
TGTGCCAGCAGCTTAGGGCGGGGGCTCTACGAGCAGTACTTC
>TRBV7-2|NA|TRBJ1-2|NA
CASSPYSGNGYTF
TGTGCCAGCAGCCCCTACTCCGGGAATGGCTACACCTTC
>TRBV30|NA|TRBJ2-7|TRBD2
CAWSVSGGPYEQYF
TGTGCCTGGAGTGTGAGCGGGGGACCCTACGAGCAGTACTTC
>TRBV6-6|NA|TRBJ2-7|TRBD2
CASRETSGRDEQYF
TGTGCCAGCAGGGAGACTAGCGGGAGAGACGAGCAGTACTTC
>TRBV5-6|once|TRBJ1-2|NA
CASSLRRGGDGYTF
TGTGCCAGCAGCTTGAGAAGAGGGGGAGATGGCTACACCTTC
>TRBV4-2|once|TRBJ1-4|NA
CASSQGGTPNEKLFF
TGTGCCAGCAGCCAAGGGGGGACACCTAATGAAAAACTGTTTTTT
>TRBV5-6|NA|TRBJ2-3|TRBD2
CASSLAASGGQTQYF
TGTGCCAGCAGCTTGGCGGCTAGCGGGGGCCAAACGCAGTATTTT
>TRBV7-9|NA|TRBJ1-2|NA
CASSDLGGGYTF
TGTGCCAGCAGCGACCTTGGCGGTGGCTACACCTTC
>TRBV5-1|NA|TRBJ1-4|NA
CASSLGQVPEKLFF
TGCGCCAGCAGCTTGGGGCAGGTTCCGGAAAAACTGTTTTTT
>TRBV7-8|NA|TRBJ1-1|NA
CASSLVGLGGNTEAFF
TGTGCCAGCAGCTTAGTCGGGTTAGGTGGGAACACTGAAGCTTTCTTT
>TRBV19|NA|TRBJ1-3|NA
CASQSGAGGNTIYF
TGTGCCAGCCAGAGCGGGGCGGGAGGAAACACCATATATTTT
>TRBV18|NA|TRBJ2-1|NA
CASSPQTSNHEQFF
TGTGCCAGCTCACCCCAGACTAGTAACCATGAGCAGTTCTTC
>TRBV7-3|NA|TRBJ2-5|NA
CASSLIGAGETQYF
TGTGCCAGCAGCTTAATAGGGGCAGGGGAGACCCAGTACTTC
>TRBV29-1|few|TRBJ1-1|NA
CSPEFDRYPFF
TGCAGCCCGGAATTTGACAGGTACCCTTTCTTT
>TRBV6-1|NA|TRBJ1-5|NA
CASSWGDQPQHF
TGTGCCAGCAGTTGGGGGGATCAGCCCCAGCATTTT
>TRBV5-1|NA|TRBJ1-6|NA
CASSSAGPLLNSPLHF
TGCGCCAGCAGCTCCGCGGGCCCCCTCCTAAATTCACCCCTCCACTTT
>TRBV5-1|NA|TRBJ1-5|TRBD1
CASSAGQSNQPQHF
TGCGCCAGCAGCGCGGGACAGAGCAATCAGCCCCAGCATTTT
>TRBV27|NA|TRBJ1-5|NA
CASSLPQPFQGSSNQPQHF
TGTGCCAGCAGTTTACCGCAGCCTTTCCAGGGGTCTAGCAATCAGCCCCAGCATTTT
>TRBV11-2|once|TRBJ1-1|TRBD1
CASSPGTGPNTEAFF
TGTGCCAGCAGCCCGGGGACAGGGCCGAACACTGAAGCTTTCTTT
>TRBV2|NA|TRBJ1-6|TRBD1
CASRREQGVNSPLHF
TGTGCCAGCAGACGCGAACAGGGGGTGAATTCACCCCTCCACTTT
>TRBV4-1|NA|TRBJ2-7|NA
CASSQGSWGGSRNEQYF
TGCGCCAGCAGCCAAGGTTCGTGGGGCGGCTCCCGAAACGAGCAGTACTTC
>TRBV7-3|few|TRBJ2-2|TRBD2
CASSLAGGPVTGELFF
TGTGCCAGCAGTCTAGCGGGAGGGCCGGTCACCGGGGAGCTGTTTTTT
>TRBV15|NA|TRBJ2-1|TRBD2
CATSFGTSGTAQFF
TGTGCCACCAGCTTTGGGACTAGCGGGACCGCGCAGTTCTTC